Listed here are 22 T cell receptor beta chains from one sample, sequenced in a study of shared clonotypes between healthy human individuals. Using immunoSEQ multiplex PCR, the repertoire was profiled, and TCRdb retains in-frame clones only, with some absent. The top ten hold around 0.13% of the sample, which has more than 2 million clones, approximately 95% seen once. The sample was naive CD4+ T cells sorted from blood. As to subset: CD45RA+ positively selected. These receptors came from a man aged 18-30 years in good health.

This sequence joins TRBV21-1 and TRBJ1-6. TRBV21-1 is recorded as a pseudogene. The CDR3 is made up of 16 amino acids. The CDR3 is CASSKEWGSYNSPLHF. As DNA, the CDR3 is TGTGCCAGCAGCAAGGAATGGGGCTCCTATAATTCACCCCTCCACTTT.

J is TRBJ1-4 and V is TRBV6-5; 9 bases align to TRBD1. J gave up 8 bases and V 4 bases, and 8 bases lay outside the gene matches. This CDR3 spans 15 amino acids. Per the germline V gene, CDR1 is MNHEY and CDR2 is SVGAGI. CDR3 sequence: CASSWGQGGSEKLFF. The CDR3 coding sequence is TGTGCCAGCAGTTGGGGACAGGGAGGTAGCGAAAAACTGTTTTTT.

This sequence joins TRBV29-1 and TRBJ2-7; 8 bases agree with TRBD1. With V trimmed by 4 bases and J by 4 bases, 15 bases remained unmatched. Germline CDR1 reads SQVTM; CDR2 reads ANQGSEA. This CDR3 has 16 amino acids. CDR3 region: CSVGGDRGRAVYEQYF. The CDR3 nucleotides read TGCAGCGTTGGGGGTGACAGGGGCAGGGCGGTTTACGAGCAGTACTTC.

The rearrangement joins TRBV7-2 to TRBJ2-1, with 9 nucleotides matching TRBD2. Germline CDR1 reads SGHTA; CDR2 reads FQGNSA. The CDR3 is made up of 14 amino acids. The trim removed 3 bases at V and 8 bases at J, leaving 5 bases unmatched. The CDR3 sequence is CASSLNSGSYEQFF. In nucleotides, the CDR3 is TGTGCCAGCAGCTTGAATAGCGGGAGCTATGAGCAGTTCTTC. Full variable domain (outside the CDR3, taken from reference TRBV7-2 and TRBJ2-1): GAGVSQSPSNKVTEKGKDVELRCDPISGHTALYWYRQSLGQGLEFLIYFQGNSAPDKSGLPSDRFSAERTGGSVSTLTIQRTQQEDSAVYLCASSLNSGSYEQFFGPGTRLTVL.

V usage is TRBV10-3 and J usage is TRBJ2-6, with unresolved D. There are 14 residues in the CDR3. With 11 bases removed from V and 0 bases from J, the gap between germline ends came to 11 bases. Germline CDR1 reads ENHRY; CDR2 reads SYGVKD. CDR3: CAHPRNSGANVLTF. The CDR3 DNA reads TGTGCCCACCCACGAAACTCTGGGGCCAACGTCCTGACTTTC.

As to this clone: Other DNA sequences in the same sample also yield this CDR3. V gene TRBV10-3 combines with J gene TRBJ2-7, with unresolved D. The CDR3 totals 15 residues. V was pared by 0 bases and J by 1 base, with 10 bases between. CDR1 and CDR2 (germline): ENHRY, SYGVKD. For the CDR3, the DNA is TGTGCCATCAGTGAGTCGACTGGCCTTTCCTACGAGCAGTACTTC. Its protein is CAISESTGLSYEQYF.

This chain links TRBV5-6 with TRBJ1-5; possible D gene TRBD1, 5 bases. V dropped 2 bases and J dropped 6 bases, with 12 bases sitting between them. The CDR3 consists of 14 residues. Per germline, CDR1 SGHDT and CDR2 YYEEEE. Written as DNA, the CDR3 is TGTGCCAGCAGCTTTTACCAGGGAGGTCAGCCCCAGCATTTT. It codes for CASSFYQGGQPQHF.

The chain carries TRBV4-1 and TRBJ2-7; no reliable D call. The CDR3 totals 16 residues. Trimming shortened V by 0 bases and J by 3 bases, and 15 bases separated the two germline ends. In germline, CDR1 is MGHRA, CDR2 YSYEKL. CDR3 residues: CASSQDYSGSYYEQYF. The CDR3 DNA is TGCGCCAGCAGCCAAGATTATTCCGGCTCCTACTACGAGCAGTACTTC.

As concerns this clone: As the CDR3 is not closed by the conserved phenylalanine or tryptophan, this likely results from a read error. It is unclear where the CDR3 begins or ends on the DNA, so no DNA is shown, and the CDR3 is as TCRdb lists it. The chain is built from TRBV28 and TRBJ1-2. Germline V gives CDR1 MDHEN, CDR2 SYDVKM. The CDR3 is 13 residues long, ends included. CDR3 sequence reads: CASSLGGEPFLPV.

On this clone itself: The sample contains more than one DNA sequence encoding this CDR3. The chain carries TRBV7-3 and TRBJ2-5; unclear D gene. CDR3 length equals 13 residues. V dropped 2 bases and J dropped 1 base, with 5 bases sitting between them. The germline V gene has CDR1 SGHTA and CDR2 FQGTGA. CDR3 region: CASSLGGQETQYF. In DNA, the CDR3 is TGTGCCAGCAGCTTAGGCGGCCAAGAGACCCAGTACTTC.

The CDR3 DNA reads TGTGCCAGCAGCTTAACCTCAGGGGTTGGGGAAAAACTGTTTTTT. Its translation is CASSLTSGVGEKLFF. The V gene is TRBV7-2, the J gene TRBJ1-4; possible D gene TRBD1, 6 bases. The CDR3 covers 15 residues. The V and J ends lost 2 bases and 8 bases respectively, with 15 bases between them. From germline, CDR1 is SGHTA and CDR2 FQGNSA. Using reference TRBV7-2 and TRBJ1-4 for the parts outside the CDR3, the full variable domain is GAGVSQSPSNKVTEKGKDVELRCDPISGHTALYWYRQSLGQGLEFLIYFQGNSAPDKSGLPSDRFSAERTGGSVSTLTIQRTQQEDSAVYLCASSLTSGVGEKLFFGSGTQLSVL.

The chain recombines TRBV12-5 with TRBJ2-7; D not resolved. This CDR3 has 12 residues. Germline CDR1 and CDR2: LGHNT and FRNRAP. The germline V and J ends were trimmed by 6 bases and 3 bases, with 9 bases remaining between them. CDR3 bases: TGTGCTAGTGGCAATCCTATCTACGAGCAGTACTTC. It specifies CASGNPIYEQYF.

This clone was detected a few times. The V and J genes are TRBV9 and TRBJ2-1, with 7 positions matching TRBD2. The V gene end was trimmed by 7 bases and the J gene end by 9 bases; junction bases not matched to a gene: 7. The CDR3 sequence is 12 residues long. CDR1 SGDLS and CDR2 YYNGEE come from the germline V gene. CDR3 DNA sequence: TGTGCCAGCTCTCGGGAGGCGGGTGAGCAGTTCTTC. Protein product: CASSREAGEQFF.

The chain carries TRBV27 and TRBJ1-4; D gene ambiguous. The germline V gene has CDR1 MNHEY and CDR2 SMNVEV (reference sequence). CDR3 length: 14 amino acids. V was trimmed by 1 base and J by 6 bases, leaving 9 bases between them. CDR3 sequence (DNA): TGTGCCAGCAGTTTATATAATAGCCATGAAAAACTGTTTTTT. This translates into CASSLYNSHEKLFF.

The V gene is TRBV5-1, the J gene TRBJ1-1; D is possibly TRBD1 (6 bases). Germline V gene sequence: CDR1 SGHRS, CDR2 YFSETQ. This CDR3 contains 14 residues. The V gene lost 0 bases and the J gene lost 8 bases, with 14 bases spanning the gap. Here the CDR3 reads CASSLEGPQGEAFF. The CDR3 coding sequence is TGCGCCAGCAGCTTGGAAGGGCCCCAGGGGGAAGCTTTCTTT.

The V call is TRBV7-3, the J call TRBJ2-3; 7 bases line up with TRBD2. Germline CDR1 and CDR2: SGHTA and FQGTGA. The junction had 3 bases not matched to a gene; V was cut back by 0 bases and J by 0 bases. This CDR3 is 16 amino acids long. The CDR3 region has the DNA TGTGCCAGCAGCTTAACTCCCGGGGGGAGCACAGATACGCAGTATTTT. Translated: CASSLTPGGSTDTQYF.

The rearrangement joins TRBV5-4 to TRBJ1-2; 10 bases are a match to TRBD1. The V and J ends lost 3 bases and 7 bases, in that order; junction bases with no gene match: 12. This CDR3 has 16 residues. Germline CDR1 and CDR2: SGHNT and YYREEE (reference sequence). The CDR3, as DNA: TGTGCCAGCAGCTGGACTCCGGGACAGGGGAATGCTGGCTACACCTTC. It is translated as CASSWTPGQGNAGYTF.

The CDR3 DNA is TGTGCCAGCAGCTTGGATCAACGGGGGGGCCACGAGCAGTACTTC. It specifies CASSLDQRGGHEQYF. V and J are TRBV5-4 and TRBJ2-7, with TRBD2 matching 8 bases. V shed 0 bases, J shed 5 bases, and the junction held 7 bases outside the gene matches. The CDR3 runs to 15 residues. The germline CDR1 and CDR2 sequences are SGHNT and YYREEE (reference sequence).

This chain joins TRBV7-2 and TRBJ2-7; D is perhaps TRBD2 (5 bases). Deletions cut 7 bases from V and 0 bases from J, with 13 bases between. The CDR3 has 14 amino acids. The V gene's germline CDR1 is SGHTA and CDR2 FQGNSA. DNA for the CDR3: TGTGCCAGCAAGAAGCGGTCTAGCTCCTACGAGCAGTACTTC. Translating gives CASKKRSSSYEQYF.

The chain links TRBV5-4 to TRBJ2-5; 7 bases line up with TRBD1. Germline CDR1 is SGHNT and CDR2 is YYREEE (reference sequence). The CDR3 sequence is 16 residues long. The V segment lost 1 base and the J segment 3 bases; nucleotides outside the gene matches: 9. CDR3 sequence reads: CASSLRGPGTEETQYF. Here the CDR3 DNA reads TGTGCCAGCAGCTTGAGGGGGCCCGGGACAGAAGAGACCCAGTACTTC.

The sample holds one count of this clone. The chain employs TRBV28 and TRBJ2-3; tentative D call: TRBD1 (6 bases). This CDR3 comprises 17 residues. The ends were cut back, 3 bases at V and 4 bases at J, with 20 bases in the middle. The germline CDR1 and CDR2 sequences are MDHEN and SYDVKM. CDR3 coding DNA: TGTGCCAGCAGTTTTTACACTACAGGGTATAACGCAGATACGCAGTATTTT. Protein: CASSFYTTGYNADTQYF.

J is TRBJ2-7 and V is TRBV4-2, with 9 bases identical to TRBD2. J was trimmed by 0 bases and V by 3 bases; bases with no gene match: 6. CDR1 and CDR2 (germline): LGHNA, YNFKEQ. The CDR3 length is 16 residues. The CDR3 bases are TGTGCCAGCAGCCAGGTCTTAGCGGGGGACTCCTACGAGCAGTACTTC. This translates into CASSQVLAGDSYEQYF.